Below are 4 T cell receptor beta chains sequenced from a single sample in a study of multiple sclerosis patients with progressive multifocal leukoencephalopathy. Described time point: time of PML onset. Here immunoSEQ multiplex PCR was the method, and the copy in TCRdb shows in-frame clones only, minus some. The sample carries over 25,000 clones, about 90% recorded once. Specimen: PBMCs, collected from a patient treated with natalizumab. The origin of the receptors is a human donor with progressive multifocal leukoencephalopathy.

CDR3 amino acids: CASTRLVNTEAFF. DNA of the CDR3: TGTGCCAGCACCCGTTTGGTGAACACTGAAGCTTTCTTT. The chain couples TRBV2 to TRBJ1-1, with no clear D. This CDR3 comprises 13 residues. Germline V gene lookup returns CDR1 SNHLY and CDR2 FYNNEI. V lost 7 bases to trimming and J lost 0 bases, with 9 bases between them.

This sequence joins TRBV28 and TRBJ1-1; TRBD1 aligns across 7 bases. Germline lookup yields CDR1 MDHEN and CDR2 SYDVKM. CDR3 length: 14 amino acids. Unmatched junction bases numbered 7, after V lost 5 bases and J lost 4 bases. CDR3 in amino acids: CASSETGRGTEAFF. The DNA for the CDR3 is TGTGCCAGCAGTGAGACAGGGCGGGGCACTGAAGCTTTCTTT.

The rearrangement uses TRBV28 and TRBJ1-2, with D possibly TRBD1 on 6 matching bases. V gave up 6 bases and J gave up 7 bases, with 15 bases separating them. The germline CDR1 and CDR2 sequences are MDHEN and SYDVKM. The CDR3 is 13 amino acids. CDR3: CASRKQGRGGYTF. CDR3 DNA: TGTGCCAGCAGGAAACAGGGAAGGGGTGGCTACACCTTC.

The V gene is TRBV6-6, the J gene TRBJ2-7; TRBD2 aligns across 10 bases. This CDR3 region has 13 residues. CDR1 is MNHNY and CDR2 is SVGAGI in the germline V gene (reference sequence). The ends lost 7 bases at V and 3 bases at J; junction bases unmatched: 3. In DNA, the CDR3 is TGTGCCAGCACAACTAGCGGGAACTACGAGCAGTACTTC. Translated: CASTTSGNYEQYF.